This entry describes one TCR beta chain. Its antigen is not identified. Amplification of TCR beta CDR3 regions used RNA transcripts. HTBI-primed RT-PCR formed the first round, and a multiplex PCR formed the second. From the multiplex PCR reads, TCRdb called clonotypes with MiXCR, one entry per CDR3 protein. This table has a few hundred thousand distinct CDR3 sequences, just over 15% appearing once. This entry comes from a study of Graves' ophthalmopathy and Graves' hyperthyroidism. Study-wide points: Most expanded clonotypes from thyroid (those above 0.001 frequency) were also found in blood.

The ends lost 4 bases at V and 6 bases at J; junction bases unmatched: 9. This CDR3 region has 15 residues. Germline CDR1 reads ENHRY; CDR2 reads SYGVKD. The sample was peripheral blood. The source is a woman aged 18-30 years with stable Graves' hyperthyroidism. The chain combines TRBV10-3 with TRBJ2-7; 10 bases are a match to TRBD2. CDR3 nucleotide sequence: TGTGCCATCAGTGGACCCGGGGGACTAGCGATCGAGCAGTACTTC. The encoded protein is CAISGPGGLAIEQYF.